What follows are 14 T cell receptor beta chains derived from one specimen sequenced in a study of shared clonotypes between healthy human individuals (dated by TCRdb to 2020 to 2021). The library was built by means of the immunoSEQ multiplex PCR assay. TCRdb provides this immuneACCESS table in a form limited to in-frame rearrangements. Some clones are lacking; in checked studies, under half of them reflect an unresolved V gene, and why the rest are absent is not known. The sample has approximately 2.3 million clones on record, about 92% of them singletons. The biggest ten clones account for 0.35% to 0.5% of the sample. Source material: naive CD4+ T cells from PBMCs. The cell subset or site label here, explained by the study, means: CD45RA+ positively selected. These receptors all stem from a young man in good health. Some clones in this sample may be carry-over from other donors' samples.

This clone was seen more than once but under ten times. This chain's CDR3 is CASSPRAGFVNEQFF. The CDR3, as DNA: TGTGCCAGTAGTCCTCGGGCAGGGTTTGTGAATGAGCAGTTCTTC. The rearrangement links TRBV19 to TRBJ2-1; a weak D match, TRBD1 (5 bases). The CDR3 has 15 amino acids. CDR1 and CDR2 (germline): LNHDA, SQIVND (reference sequence). Trimming took off 5 bases at V and 7 bases at J, with 18 bases between the two ends.

The rearrangement joins TRBV11-2 to TRBJ1-3; D is ambiguous. The CDR3 length is 16 residues. The germline gives CDR1 SGHAT, CDR2 FQNNGV. Trimming left V 5 bases short and J 5 bases short, with 19 bases between. For the CDR3, the DNA is TGTGCCAGCAGCCCTAACCGGGCCCTGGGAAGAAACACCATATATTTT. Translated, it gives CASSPNRALGRNTIYF. Looking up the rest from reference TRBV11-2 and TRBJ1-3 gives the full variable domain: EAGVAQSPRYKIIEKRQSVAFWCNPISGHATLYWYQQILGQGPKLLIQFQNNGVVDDSQLPKDRFSAERLKGVDSTLKIQPAKLEDSAVYLCASSPNRALGRNTIYFGEGSWLTVV.

V usage is TRBV10-1 and J usage is TRBJ2-7; 12 nucleotides align to TRBD2. The junction had 20 bases not matched to a gene; V was cut back by 7 bases and J by 7 bases. This CDR3 comprises 18 residues. Germline loops: CDR1 WNHNN, CDR2 SYGVQD (reference sequence). CDR3 sequence: CASTVSAPASGRVGEQYF. The CDR3 bases are TGCGCCAGCACTGTGAGTGCGCCGGCTAGCGGGAGGGTGGGAGAGCAGTACTTC.

The V gene is TRBV6-4, the J gene TRBJ1-2; D might be TRBD1 (5 bases). This CDR3 comprises 14 residues. V lost 0 bases, J lost 6 bases, and 11 bases lay in between. In germline, CDR1 is MRHNA, CDR2 SNTAGT. The CDR3 is CASSDSAGRDGYTF. CDR3 nucleotide sequence: TGTGCCAGCAGTGACTCCGCAGGGAGGGATGGCTACACCTTC.

The chain links TRBV28 to TRBJ2-5, with D possibly being TRBD2 (6 bases). V lost 8 bases, J lost 5 bases, and 15 bases lay in between. From germline, CDR1 is MDHEN and CDR2 SYDVKM. The CDR3 spans 13 residues. CDR3 in DNA: TGTGCCAGCCTCTCTACTAGCTACGAGACCCAGTACTTC. It codes for CASLSTSYETQYF.

This chain joins TRBV9 and TRBJ2-2, with D perhaps matching TRBD1 or TRBD2 (6 bases each). Trimming cost V 4 bases and J 2 bases, with 21 bases left between them. The CDR3 contains 18 residues. Germline CDR1 is SGDLS and CDR2 is YYNGEE. The CDR3 bases are TGTGCCAGCAGCCCAGGGTACGGGGGCCCTCCTAACACCGGGGAGCTGTTTTTT. The encoded protein is CASSPGYGGPPNTGELFF.

This rearrangement joins TRBV19 to TRBJ2-5; D gene ambiguous. V was pared by 2 bases and J by 3 bases, with 7 bases between. In germline, CDR1 is LNHDA, CDR2 SQIVND (reference sequence). There are 13 residues in the CDR3. The CDR3: CASSISDEETQYF. The CDR3 nucleotides are TGTGCCAGTAGTATAAGCGACGAAGAGACCCAGTACTTC.

This clone was observed a single time. The chain employs TRBV2 and TRBJ1-5; no reliable D call. The CDR3 extends over 12 amino acids. Trimming took off 7 bases at V and 3 bases at J, with 7 bases between the two ends. CDR1 SNHLY and CDR2 FYNNEI come from the germline V gene. CDR3 region: CASNLVNQPQHF. The CDR3, as DNA: TGTGCCAGCAACTTGGTCAATCAGCCCCAGCATTTT.

As regards this clone: Other DNA sequences of this sample code for an identical CDR3. CDR3 residues: CASSSGLVPDTQYF. CDR3 bases: TGTGCCAGCAGCTCCGGACTAGTGCCAGATACGCAGTATTTT. This rearrangement joins TRBV7-3 to TRBJ2-3; 7 nucleotides match TRBD2. Unmatched junction bases numbered 5, after V lost 4 bases and J lost 4 bases. The CDR3 extends over 14 amino acids. In germline, CDR1 is SGHTA, CDR2 FQGTGA.

In the case of this clone: Other nucleotide sequences from this sample produce the same CDR3. This sequence joins TRBV10-3 and TRBJ2-3; D is unclear. The V end lost 4 bases, the J end lost 0 bases, and 2 bases lay between the germline ends. CDR1 and CDR2 from the germline V gene are ENHRY and SYGVKD. The CDR3 length is 12 residues. The CDR3 loop is CAISGSTDTQYF. DNA of the CDR3: TGTGCCATCAGTGGTAGCACAGATACGCAGTATTTT.

This chain links TRBV5-5 with TRBJ2-7; a weak D match, TRBD2 (7 bases). This CDR3 is built from 15 residues. Trimming removed 6 bases at V and 6 bases at J, with 22 bases between. Germline V gives CDR1 SGHKS, CDR2 YYEKEE (reference sequence). The CDR3, as DNA: TGTGCCAGCACCCCGGGGGGCGCGCGCCGATTCGAGCAGTACTTC. Residues: CASTPGGARRFEQYF.

The J gene is TRBJ2-7, the V gene TRBV30; 8 nucleotides align to TRBD1. Losses at the gene ends were 1 base for V and 7 bases for J; bases not matched to a gene: 6. The germline V gene encodes CDR1 GTSNPN and CDR2 SVGIG (reference sequence). This CDR3 is 13 amino acids long. The CDR3 sequence is CAWSGQGAREQYF. DNA for the CDR3: TGTGCCTGGAGTGGGCAGGGGGCGCGTGAGCAGTACTTC.

The rearrangement links TRBV28 to TRBJ2-7; the D gene could be TRBD1 or TRBD2 (5 bases each). Per the germline V gene, CDR1 is MDHEN and CDR2 is SYDVKM. The V end was cut by 5 bases, the J end by 3 bases, with 11 bases between. The CDR3 loop spans 13 amino acids. Written as DNA, the CDR3 is TGTGCCAGCAGTACCGGGGCCCTCTACGAGCAGTACTTC. Its translation is CASSTGALYEQYF.

The genes are TRBV5-1 and TRBJ2-1, with 10 bases identical to TRBD2. CDR1 is SGHRS, CDR2 YFSETQ, per germline. With V trimmed by 4 bases and J by 4 bases, 11 bases remained unmatched. This CDR3 is built from 17 residues. The CDR3 DNA is TGCGCCAGCAGCCTAGGATCCCTAGCGGGGGTTTACAATGAGCAGTTCTTC. It is translated as CASSLGSLAGVYNEQFF.